This is a list of T cell receptor beta chains from one sample in a study of OX40 agonist ivuxolimab in advanced cancers. This table comes from immunoSEQ multiplex PCR, and its TCRdb copy is limited to in-frame clones, with some not included. The profile shows tens of thousands of clones, 88% of them singletons. Sample: CD4+ or CD8+ T cells sorted from blood, taken in a trial of the OX40 agonist ivuxolimab. All receptors derive from an adult with an advanced solid tumor such as melanoma, head and neck, liver or kidney cancer. The CDR3 runs from the conserved cysteine through the conserved F or W. The D gene is left open where the match is weak. Clone sizes are given selectively: once, few, many, or a class where the clone is expanded.

D,V,size,J,DNA,CDR3
NA,TRBV9,once,TRBJ2-7,TGTGCCAGCAGCGTAGGTTCTAGGCAGGTCCAGTACTTC,CASSVGSRQVQYF
TRBD1,TRBV27,NA,TRBJ1-5,TGTGCCAGCAGTCCCCGACAGGGTGACCAGCCCCAGCATTTT,CASSPRQGDQPQHF
NA,TRBV7-3,NA,TRBJ2-5,TGTGCCAGCAGCTTTAGGGGGAGGGAGACCCAGTACTTC,CASSFRGRETQYF
TRBD1,TRBV28,NA,TRBJ2-3,TGTGCCAGCAGTTTACCCCCCTGGGGGACAGGGGGCGGCACAGATACGCAGTATTTT,CASSLPPWGTGGGTDTQYF
NA,TRBV28,NA,TRBJ2-5,TGTGCCAGCAGTTTAGGGGCGGCAGGGACTGACCAAGAGACCCAGTACTTC,CASSLGAAGTDQETQYF
NA,TRBV9,few,TRBJ2-3,TGTGCCAGCAGCGTAGATACCCGTAGCACAGATACGCAGTATTTT,CASSVDTRSTDTQYF
TRBD2,TRBV10-3,NA,TRBJ2-2,TGTGCCATCAGTAATGGACCGGGGGGGGCCGGGGAGCTGTTTTTT,CAISNGPGGAGELFF
TRBD2,TRBV6-5,NA,TRBJ2-7,TGTGCCAGCAGACTCAGCGGGAGACGTAACTACGAGCAGTACTTC,CASRLSGRRNYEQYF
NA,TRBV6-6,NA,TRBJ1-1,TGTGCCAGCAGTTCGGTCAGGGGGAACACTGAAGCTTTCTTT,CASSSVRGNTEAFF
NA,TRBV5-1,NA,TRBJ2-2,TGCGCCAGCAGCTTGGAGCAGGCCGGGGAGCTGTTTTTT,CASSLEQAGELFF
NA,TRBV4-2,NA,TRBJ2-1,TGTGCCAGCAGCCAAGGGGTGGGACCCTACAATGAGCAGTTCTTC,CASSQGVGPYNEQFF
TRBD2,TRBV19,NA,TRBJ2-3,TGTGCCAGTTCCGCTAGTTGGCCCGGGAGGGCTAGCACAGATACGCAGTATTTT,CASSASWPGRASTDTQYF
NA,TRBV4-1,NA,TRBJ2-5,TGCGCCAGCAGCCAAGATGGGGGTAAAGAGACCCAGTACTTC,CASSQDGGKETQYF
TRBD2,TRBV27,NA,TRBJ2-2,TGTGCCAGCAGAATGAGCGGGGGAGGGACCGGGGAGCTGTTTTTT,CASRMSGGGTGELFF
NA,TRBV6-5,NA,TRBJ2-7,TGTGCCAGCAAACCCGGGCCAGGACCCTACGAGCAGTACTTC,CASKPGPGPYEQYF
NA,TRBV19,NA,TRBJ1-1,TGTGCCAGTAGTTTGGGGTGGGGTGACACTGAAGCTTTCTTT,CASSLGWGDTEAFF
NA,TRBV18,NA,TRBJ2-3,TGTGCCAGCTCCCAGGACATCACAGATACGCAGTATTTT,CASSQDITDTQYF
NA,TRBV9,NA,TRBJ2-1,TGTGCCAGCAGCGTGGACAATGAGCAGTTCTTC,CASSVDNEQFF
TRBD2,TRBV2,NA,TRBJ2-7,TGTGCCAGCAGCCCCTCGGGGGGGCTTCCCGAGCAGTACTTC,CASSPSGGLPEQYF
NA,TRBV5-6,NA,TRBJ1-1,TGTGCCAGCAGCTTGGGGCAGGCGCACACTGAAGCTTTCTTT,CASSLGQAHTEAFF
NA,TRBV11-2,NA,TRBJ1-2,TGTGCCAGCAGCTCCCCCCGGGACGGCCCTGCTGGCTACACCTTC,CASSSPRDGPAGYTF
NA,TRBV5-1,NA,TRBJ2-2,TGCGCCAGCTGTTTCGACGGCGGCACCGGGGAGCTGTTTTTT,CASCFDGGTGELFF
TRBD2,TRBV5-1,NA,TRBJ2-3,TGCGCCAGCAGCTGGGGACTAGCGGGACGCACAGATACGCAGTATTTT,CASSWGLAGRTDTQYF
NA,TRBV6-5,NA,TRBJ2-5,TGTGCCAGCAGCCGAAGAGGGGAGACCCAGTACTTC,CASSRRGETQYF
TRBD2,TRBV10-1,NA,TRBJ2-1,TGCGCCAGCAGCCTAGCGGGGGGGCAAAATGAGCAGTTCTTC,CASSLAGGQNEQFF
TRBD1,TRBV6-1,NA,TRBJ1-2,TGTGCCAGCAGTAAGGGGGACAGGTCGGCGGGTGGCTACACCTTC,CASSKGDRSAGGYTF
TRBD2,TRBV27,NA,TRBJ2-2,TGTGCCAGCAGTGTGAGGTTTAGGACTAGCGGGAGGGCCGCTAACACCGGGGAGCTGTTTTTT,CASSVRFRTSGRAANTGELFF
NA,TRBV19,NA,TRBJ2-7,TGTGCCAGTAGTATGCAGGGAATCGGCGAGCAGTACTTC,CASSMQGIGEQYF
NA,TRBV11-2,NA,TRBJ2-7,TGTGCCAGCAGCTTCGGGTCCTGGGGCACCTACGAGCAGTACTTC,CASSFGSWGTYEQYF
TRBD1,TRBV7-9,NA,TRBJ2-4,TGTGCCAGCAGCCGCGACCTGACAGGGGGCGGCAAAAACATTCAGTACTTC,CASSRDLTGGGKNIQYF
TRBD2,TRBV6-1,NA,TRBJ2-1,TGTGCCAGCAGCTCCAGCGGGGGAACCTACAATGAGCAGTTCTTC,CASSSSGGTYNEQFF
TRBD1,TRBV5-1,NA,TRBJ2-7,TGCGCCAGCAGCGCACAGACAGGGGGATCCTACGAGCAGTACTTC,CASSAQTGGSYEQYF
NA,TRBV2,NA,TRBJ2-6,TGTGCCAGCAGTGCCCGGGAACCGATACAAAGTCGGGCCAACGTCCTGACTTTC,CASSAREPIQSRANVLTF
NA,TRBV2,NA,TRBJ1-1,TGTGCCAGCAGTGCACGCAAGGGGACTGAAGCTTTCTTT,CASSARKGTEAFF
TRBD2,TRBV5-4,NA,TRBJ2-5,TGTGCCAGCAGCTCCTTAGCGGGGGTGACGAGGGAGACCCAGTACTTC,CASSSLAGVTRETQYF
TRBD1,TRBV27,NA,TRBJ1-4,TGTGCCAGCAGTTGGACGACAGGGGGTTCTGAAAAACTGTTTTTT,CASSWTTGGSEKLFF
NA,TRBV20-1,NA,TRBJ1-2,TGCAGTGCTACACAGGACTATGGCTACACCTTC,CSATQDYGYTF
TRBD2,TRBV7-9,once,TRBJ2-5,TGTGCCAGCATCCGGACTAGCGGGGGCGAGACCCAGTACTTC,CASIRTSGGETQYF
NA,TRBV5-4,NA,TRBJ2-1,TGTGCCAGCAGCTTAACTAGGAATGAGCAGTTCTTC,CASSLTRNEQFF
NA,TRBV12-5,NA,TRBJ2-5,TGTGCTAGTGGTTTAGGCCTCTCGCAAGAGACCCAGTACTTC,CASGLGLSQETQYF
TRBD2,TRBV7-2,NA,TRBJ2-1,TGTGCCAGCAGCCTGTTACTAGCGGGAGCCTCTGAGCAGTTCTTC,CASSLLLAGASEQFF
NA,TRBV7-9,few,TRBJ1-2,TGTGCCAGCAGCTTAGCTGGGAGGGAAGGCTACACCTTC,CASSLAGREGYTF
TRBD2,TRBV7-6,NA,TRBJ2-1,TGTGCCAGCAGGCCTATAGCGGGAGGGTCCTACAATGAGCAGTTCTTC,CASRPIAGGSYNEQFF
TRBD2,TRBV5-4,NA,TRBJ2-3,TGTGCCAGCAGCCCGGACGGGGGGGGAGGCACAGATACGCAGTATTTT,CASSPDGGGGTDTQYF
TRBD2,TRBV5-1,NA,TRBJ2-3,TGCGCCAGCAGCTTGGGAGGGCTAGCGGCAAGCACAGATACGCAGTATTTT,CASSLGGLAASTDTQYF